The 27 T cell receptor beta chains presented below share a single source sample, sequenced in a study of molecular identifiers for immune sequencing clone quantification. MiXCR was run by TCRdb on the PCR reads, yielding one entry per CDR3 protein. The data contain under 600,000 distinct CDR3 sequences, roughly a fifth of them singletons. The sequenced sample consisted of naive CD8+ T cells from blood, with Jurkat cell RNA spiked in. The sample's subset: FACS-sorted CD8+CD4-CCR7+CD45RA+ naive T cells. All receptors derive from a human donor in good health. Some libraries in this study had Jurkat cell RNA spiked in.

This chain uses TRBV11-2 with TRBJ2-3; D unclear. Germline values: CDR1 SGHAT, CDR2 FQNNGV. The CDR3 has 14 amino acids. Trimming left V 5 bases short and J 4 bases short, with 13 bases between. The CDR3 spells CASSPPPAPDTQYF. CDR3 DNA: TGTGCCAGCAGCCCACCCCCAGCCCCAGATACGCAGTATTTT.

This clonotype was counted at least ten times. The rearrangement joins TRBV7-9 to TRBJ1-5; 7 nucleotides match TRBD1. This CDR3 contains 15 residues. Germline CDR1 is SEHNR and CDR2 is FQNEAQ (reference sequence). V lost 4 bases to trimming and J lost 3 bases; unmatched junction nucleotides: 6. This chain's CDR3 is CASSSTGTVNQPQHF. The CDR3 coding sequence is TGTGCCAGCAGCTCGACAGGGACGGTCAATCAGCCCCAGCATTTT.

The sample holds a few counts of this clonotype. This sequence joins TRBV7-9 and TRBJ2-1, with D perhaps TRBD2 (6 bases). Deletions cut 5 bases from V and 0 bases from J, with 14 bases between. The CDR3 totals 16 residues. Germline CDR1 and CDR2: SEHNR and FQNEAQ (reference sequence). The CDR3 bases are TGTGCCAGCAGCGGGAGCGGGCCTACCTCCTACAATGAGCAGTTCTTC. It translates to CASSGSGPTSYNEQFF.

This chain links TRBV30 with TRBJ2-2, with TRBD1 matching over 12 bases. Looked up from germline, CDR1 is GTSNPN and CDR2 is SVGIG (reference sequence). Germline trimming cut 5 bases from V and 7 bases from J; bases unmatched to any gene: 8. This CDR3 contains 15 residues. The CDR3 loop is CAWDAGQGASGELFF. The CDR3 region has the DNA TGTGCCTGGGACGCGGGACAGGGGGCTAGCGGGGAGCTGTTTTTT.

The CDR3: CASSQGGTRETQYF. CDR3 sequence (DNA): TGTGCCAGCAGCCAGGGCGGGACCAGAGAGACCCAGTACTTC. The chain uses TRBV3-1 and TRBJ2-5, with D perhaps TRBD2 (6 bases). The V and J ends lost 3 bases and 4 bases respectively, with 12 bases between them. Germline lookup yields CDR1 LGHDT and CDR2 YNNKEL (reference sequence). The CDR3 runs to 14 residues.

This clonotype has a count of ten or more. V usage is TRBV9 and J usage is TRBJ1-2; the D gene is possibly TRBD1 (6 bases). The CDR3 is 13 amino acids. CDR1 SGDLS and CDR2 YYNGEE come from the germline V gene. Trimming shortened V by 4 bases and J by 2 bases, and 9 bases separated the two germline ends. CDR3 sequence: CASSTGNNYGYTF. Here the CDR3 DNA reads TGTGCCAGCAGCACAGGGAACAACTATGGCTACACCTTC.

There are many counts of this clonotype. This chain uses TRBV20-1 with TRBJ1-4; D is unresolved. CDR3 length equals 15 residues. V lost 3 bases and J lost 0, with 11 bases in between. Germline V lookup: CDR1 DFQATT, CDR2 SNEGSKA (reference sequence). The CDR3 nucleotides are TGCAGTGCTAGCGACCCCTATGCAACTAATGAAAAACTGTTTTTT. Its protein product is CSASDPYATNEKLFF.

This clonotype was counted a few times. The chain links TRBV7-3 to TRBJ2-1, with a possible D match to TRBD2 (6 bases). CDR1 is SGHTA and CDR2 is FQGTGA in the germline V gene. The CDR3 runs to 12 residues. V was cut by 6 bases and J by 10 bases, with 13 bases left in between. DNA of the CDR3: TGTGCCAGCAGTCCTACGGCGGGAGAGCAGTTCTTC. Its translation is CASSPTAGEQFF. Variable domain in full (rest from reference TRBV7-3 and TRBJ2-1): GAGVSQTPSNKVTEKGKYVELRCDPISGHTALYWYRQSLGQGPEFLIYFQGTGAADDSGLPNDRFFAVRPEGSVSTLKIQRTERGDSAVYLCASSPTAGEQFFGPGTRLTVL.

This clonotype was counted ten times or more. This chain connects TRBV20-1 to TRBJ1-2; D gene uncertain. CDR1 is DFQATT, CDR2 SNEGSKA, per germline (reference sequence). This CDR3 spans 12 amino acids. The ends were cut back, 1 base at V and 3 bases at J, with 6 bases in the middle. Written as DNA, the CDR3 is TGCAGTGCTAGAGGCAGAGACTATGGCTACACCTTC. Its translation is CSARGRDYGYTF.

The V gene is TRBV13, the J gene TRBJ2-5; D remains ambiguous. The CDR3 loop spans 13 amino acids. V lost 3 bases and J lost 5, with 10 bases in between. CDR1 is PRHDT and CDR2 is FYEKMQ in the germline V gene (reference sequence). The CDR3 DNA is TGTGCCAGCAGCTTTAACGCCCCTGAGACCCAGTACTTC. Translation gives CASSFNAPETQYF. Supplemented by reference TRBV13 and TRBJ2-5, the full variable domain reads AAGVIQSPRHLIKEKRETATLKCYPIPRHDTVYWYQQGPGQDPQFLISFYEKMQSDKGSIPDRFSAQQFSDYHSELNMSSLELGDSALYFCASSFNAPETQYFGPGTRLLVL.

This clonotype was recorded at least ten times. This sequence joins TRBV3-1 and TRBJ2-2; 8 nucleotides agree with TRBD2. Germline V gives CDR1 LGHDT, CDR2 YNNKEL (reference sequence). The CDR3 consists of 17 residues. Germline trimming cut 0 bases from V and 5 bases from J; bases unmatched to any gene: 8. CDR3 residues: CASSQDFSGRETGELFF. In DNA, the CDR3 is TGTGCCAGCAGCCAAGATTTCTCCGGGAGGGAGACCGGGGAGCTGTTTTTT.

This clonotype was counted many times. The chain links TRBV29-1 to TRBJ1-1; 7 nucleotides line up with TRBD1. Looked up from germline, CDR1 is SQVTM and CDR2 is ANQGSEA. This CDR3 has 12 residues. Germline trimming cut 4 bases from V and 6 bases from J; bases unmatched to any gene: 5. The CDR3 sequence: CSVGQGMAEAFF. CDR3 coding DNA: TGCAGCGTTGGACAGGGTATGGCTGAAGCTTTCTTT.

This clonotype was seen ten or more times. This rearrangement joins TRBV24-1 to TRBJ2-3; the D is unclear. CDR1 is KGHDR, CDR2 SFDVKD, per germline. The CDR3 has 13 residues. Trimming took off 1 base at V and 1 base at J, with 2 bases between the two ends. CDR3 sequence: CATSDFGTDTQYF. In DNA, the CDR3 is TGTGCCACCAGTGATTTCGGCACAGATACGCAGTATTTT.

The chain joins TRBV7-9 to TRBJ1-2, with 8 bases that match TRBD1. The CDR3 contains 14 residues. The V and J ends lost 5 bases and 4 bases, in that order; junction bases with no gene match: 6. CDR1 SEHNR and CDR2 FQNEAQ come from the germline V gene (reference sequence). The CDR3 reads CASSLPTGVYGYTF. In DNA form, the CDR3 reads TGTGCCAGCAGCCTTCCGACAGGGGTCTATGGCTACACCTTC.

This clonotype came up many times. This CDR3 is CASSPISGSSYEQYF. The CDR3 DNA reads as TGTGCCAGCAGCCCCATTAGCGGGAGCTCCTACGAGCAGTACTTC. This chain uses TRBV7-2 with TRBJ2-7, with 9 bases identical to TRBD2. V shed 5 bases, J shed 0 bases, and the junction held 5 bases outside the gene matches. The CDR3 sequence is 15 residues long. Germline lookup yields CDR1 SGHTA and CDR2 FQGNSA.

This clonotype was observed a handful of times. The chain couples TRBV4-3 to TRBJ2-7; the D gene is possibly TRBD1 (6 bases). This CDR3 is built from 16 residues. Deletions cut 0 bases from V and 0 bases from J, with 12 bases between. Germline V gene data show CDR1 as LGHNA and CDR2 as YSLEER. The CDR3 protein is CASSQDRQASSYEQYF. The CDR3, as DNA: TGCGCCAGCAGCCAAGATCGACAGGCTAGCTCCTACGAGCAGTACTTC.

This clonotype was seen more than once but under ten times. The V gene is TRBV20-1, the J gene TRBJ2-1; 7 bases fit TRBD2. The CDR3 sequence is 12 residues long. The J segment lost 7 bases and the V segment lost 6 bases, leaving 6 bases of the junction unmatched. Per germline, CDR1 DFQATT and CDR2 SNEGSKA (reference sequence). CDR3 nucleotides: TGCAGTGCGTCGACTAGCTCGAATGAGCAGTTCTTC. This sequence encodes CSASTSSNEQFF.

The table lists this clonotype with many counts. The chain employs TRBV4-1 and TRBJ2-3; D unclear. The V and J ends lost 3 bases and 3 bases respectively, with 10 bases between them. The CDR3 extends over 14 amino acids. CDR1 is MGHRA, CDR2 YSYEKL, per germline. Here the CDR3 DNA reads TGCGCCAGCAGCCAGGGTCCAGAGACAGATACGCAGTATTTT. It translates to CASSQGPETDTQYF.

This clonotype was seen many times. The V call is TRBV7-9, the J call TRBJ2-7; the match to TRBD1 covers 8 bases. The germline V gene has CDR1 SEHNR and CDR2 FQNEAQ (reference sequence). The trim removed 4 bases at V and 1 base at J, leaving 6 bases unmatched. The CDR3 is made up of 15 amino acids. CDR3 residues: CASSSTGGRSYEQYF. The CDR3 bases are TGTGCCAGCAGCTCCACAGGGGGAAGGTCCTACGAGCAGTACTTC.

This clonotype was seen ten or more times. V usage is TRBV20-1 and J usage is TRBJ2-7; D unresolved. The CDR3 totals 14 residues. V lost 6 bases and J lost 0, with 15 bases in between. The germline V gene has CDR1 DFQATT and CDR2 SNEGSKA (reference sequence). The CDR3: CSAGPSENSYEQYF. DNA of the CDR3: TGCAGTGCCGGTCCTTCAGAGAACTCCTACGAGCAGTACTTC.

This clonotype was observed a few times. The V and J genes are TRBV24-1 and TRBJ1-1; no reliable D call. This CDR3 spans 13 amino acids. CDR1 and CDR2 from the germline V gene are KGHDR and SFDVKD. V lost 5 bases and J 3 bases, leaving 9 bases between the germline ends. The CDR3 DNA is TGTGCCACCAGTGCCCCTCGGGACACTGAAGCTTTCTTT. It codes for CATSAPRDTEAFF.

As concerns this clonotype: A junction boundary mismatches the germline segment, possibly from a read error. The chain is built from TRBV19 and TRBJ2-3; the D gene is possibly TRBD2 (7 bases). Germline CDR1 reads LNHDA; CDR2 reads SQIVND (reference sequence). This CDR3 comprises 15 residues. This CDR3 is CTSTQHGGPSDTQYF. The CDR3 nucleotides are TGTACCAGTACCCAACACGGGGGGCCGTCAGATACGCAGTATTTT.

This clonotype was observed many times. The rearrangement joins TRBV27 to TRBJ2-5, with a possible D match to TRBD1 (6 bases). The germline CDR1 and CDR2 sequences are MNHEY and SMNVEV (reference sequence). The V end lost 6 bases, the J end lost 4 bases, and 18 bases lay between the germline ends. The CDR3 contains 15 residues. In DNA, the CDR3 is TGTGCCAGCAGGCCCGGGGCAGGGGTAGGAGAGACCCAGTACTTC. It yields the protein CASRPGAGVGETQYF.

Only a few counts were recorded for this clonotype. V and J are TRBV12-3 or TRBV12-4 and TRBJ2-1; tentative D call: TRBD2 (5 bases). CDR3 length: 15 amino acids. V gave up 3 bases and J gave up 0 bases, with 9 bases separating them. CDR3 sequence reads: CASSLEESSYNEQFF. CDR3 bases: TGTGCCAGCAGTTTGGAGGAGAGCTCCTACAATGAGCAGTTCTTC.

This clonotype appeared many times. This chain uses TRBV5-6 with TRBJ2-3; D gene unclear. The germline CDR1 and CDR2 sequences are SGHDT and YYEEEE. The CDR3 covers 15 residues. V lost 0 bases to trimming and J lost 2 bases, with 10 bases between them. Here the CDR3 DNA reads TGTGCCAGCAGCTTGGTTCCGGATAACACAGATACGCAGTATTTT. It is translated as CASSLVPDNTDTQYF.

The rearrangement uses TRBV4-3 and TRBJ1-1; D ambiguous. The CDR3 has 16 amino acids. The V gene lost 0 bases and the J gene lost 1 base, with 12 bases spanning the gap. Germline CDR1 and CDR2: LGHNA and YSLEER. DNA for the CDR3: TGCGCCAGCAGCCAAGATCTGCCTGTGAGGAACACTGAAGCTTTCTTT. As protein: CASSQDLPVRNTEAFF.

There are many counts of this clonotype. This chain connects TRBV20-1 to TRBJ1-2, with D possibly matching TRBD1 (5 bases). V was shortened by 3 bases and J by 3 bases, with 11 bases between the two germline ends. The CDR3 totals 13 residues. CDR1 is DFQATT, CDR2 SNEGSKA, per germline (reference sequence). The CDR3 protein is CSASRGDDYGYTF. CDR3 nucleotides: TGCAGTGCTAGTCGAGGGGATGACTATGGCTACACCTTC.